The clone carrying this TCR beta chain showed up many times. Its antigen is still unknown. This CDR3 region has 14 residues. With 0 bases removed from V and 4 bases from J, the gap between germline ends came to 12 bases. Germline V lookup: CDR1 GTSNPN, CDR2 SVGIG (reference sequence). The study isolated at least 6.5 million PBMCs from each sample. These data originate in a study of blood T cells in healthy people across ages. Study information: Per every two T cells, about one barcoded beta molecule was captured by template switching. Study-wide results and limits: Long-lived and aged donors differed, with more naive CD4+ cells and higher diversity in the long-lived. Diversity estimates drawn from one million T cells were deemed underestimates.

A second roughly 6 to 12 cycle PCR used barcoded and J-beta primers. Using its own MiXCR run on the 5' RACE reads, TCRdb lists one record per CDR3 protein. The sample lists roughly 640,000 distinct CDR3 sequences, 25% to 35% occurring once. This TCR derives from a woman aged 80 or over in good health. The chain couples TRBV30 to TRBJ1-2; the D gene is possibly TRBD1 (6 bases). The material sequenced was blood. The CDR3 sequence: CAWSVRGLGYGYTF. The CDR3 DNA follows: TGTGCCTGGAGTGTACGGGGGCTTGGCTATGGCTACACCTTC.